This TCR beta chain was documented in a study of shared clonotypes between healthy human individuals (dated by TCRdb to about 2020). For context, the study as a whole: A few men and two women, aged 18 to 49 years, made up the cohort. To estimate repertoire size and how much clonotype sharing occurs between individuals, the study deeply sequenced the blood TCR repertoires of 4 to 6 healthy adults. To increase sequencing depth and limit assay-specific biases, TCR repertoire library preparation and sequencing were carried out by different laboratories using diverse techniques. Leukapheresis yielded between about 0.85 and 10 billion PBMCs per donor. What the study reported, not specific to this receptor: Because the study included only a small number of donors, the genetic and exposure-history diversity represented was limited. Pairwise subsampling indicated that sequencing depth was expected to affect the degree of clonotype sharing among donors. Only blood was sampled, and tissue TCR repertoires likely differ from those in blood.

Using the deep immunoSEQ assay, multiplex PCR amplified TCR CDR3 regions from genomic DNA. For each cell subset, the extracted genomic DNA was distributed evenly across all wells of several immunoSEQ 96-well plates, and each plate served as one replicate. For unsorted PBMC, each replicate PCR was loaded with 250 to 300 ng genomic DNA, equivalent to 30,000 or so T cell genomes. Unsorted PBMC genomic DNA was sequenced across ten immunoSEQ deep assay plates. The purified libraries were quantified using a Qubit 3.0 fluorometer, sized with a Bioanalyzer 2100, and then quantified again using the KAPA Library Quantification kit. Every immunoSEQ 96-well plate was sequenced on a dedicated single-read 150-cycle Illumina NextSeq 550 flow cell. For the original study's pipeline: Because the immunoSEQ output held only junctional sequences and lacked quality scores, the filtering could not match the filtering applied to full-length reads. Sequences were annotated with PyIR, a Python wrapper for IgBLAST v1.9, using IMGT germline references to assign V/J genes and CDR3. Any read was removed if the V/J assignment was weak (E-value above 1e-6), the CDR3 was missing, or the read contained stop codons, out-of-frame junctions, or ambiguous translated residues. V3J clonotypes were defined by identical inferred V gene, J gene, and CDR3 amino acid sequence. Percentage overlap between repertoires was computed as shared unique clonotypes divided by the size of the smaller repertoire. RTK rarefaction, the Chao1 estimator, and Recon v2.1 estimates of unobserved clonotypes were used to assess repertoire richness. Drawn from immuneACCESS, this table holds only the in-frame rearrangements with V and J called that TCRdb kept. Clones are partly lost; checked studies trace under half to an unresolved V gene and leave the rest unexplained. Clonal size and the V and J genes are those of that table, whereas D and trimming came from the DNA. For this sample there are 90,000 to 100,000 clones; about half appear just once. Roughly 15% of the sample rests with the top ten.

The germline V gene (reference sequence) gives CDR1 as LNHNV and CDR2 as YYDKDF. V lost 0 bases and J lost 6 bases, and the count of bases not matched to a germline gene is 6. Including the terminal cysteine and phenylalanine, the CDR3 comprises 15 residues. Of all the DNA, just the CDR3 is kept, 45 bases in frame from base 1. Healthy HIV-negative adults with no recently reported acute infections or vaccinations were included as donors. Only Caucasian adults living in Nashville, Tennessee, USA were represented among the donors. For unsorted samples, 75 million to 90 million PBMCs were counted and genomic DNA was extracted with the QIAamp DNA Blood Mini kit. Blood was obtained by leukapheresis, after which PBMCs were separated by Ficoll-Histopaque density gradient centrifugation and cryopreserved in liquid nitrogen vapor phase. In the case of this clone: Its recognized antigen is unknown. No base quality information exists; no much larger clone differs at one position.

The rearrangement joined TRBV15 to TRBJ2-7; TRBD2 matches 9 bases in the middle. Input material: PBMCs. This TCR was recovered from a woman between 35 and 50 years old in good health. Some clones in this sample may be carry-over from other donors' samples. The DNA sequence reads TGTGCCACCAGCAGAGAAAGGATTAGCGGGGGCGAGCAGTACTTC. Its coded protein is CATSRERISGGEQYF.